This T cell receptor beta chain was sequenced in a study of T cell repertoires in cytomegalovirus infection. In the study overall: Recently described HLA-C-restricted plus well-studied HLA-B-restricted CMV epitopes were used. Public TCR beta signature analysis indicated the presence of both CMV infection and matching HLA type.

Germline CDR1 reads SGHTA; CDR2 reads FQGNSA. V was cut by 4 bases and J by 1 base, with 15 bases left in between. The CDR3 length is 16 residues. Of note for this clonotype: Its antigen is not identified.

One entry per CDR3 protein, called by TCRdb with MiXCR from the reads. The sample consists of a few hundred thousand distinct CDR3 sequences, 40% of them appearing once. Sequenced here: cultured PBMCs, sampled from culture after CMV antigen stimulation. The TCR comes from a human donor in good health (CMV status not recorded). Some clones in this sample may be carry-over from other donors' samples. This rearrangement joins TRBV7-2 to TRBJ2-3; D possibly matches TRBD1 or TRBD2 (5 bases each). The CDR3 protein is CASSSPDQGGTDTQYF. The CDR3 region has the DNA TGTGCCAGCAGCTCCCCGGACCAGGGAGGCACAGATACGCAGTATTTT.